This T cell receptor (beta chain) was sequenced in a study of metastatic and nonmetastatic thyroid tumors. Study overall: Comparative analysis of repertoires was undertaken across blood and tumor or nodule tissue obtained from malignant and benign thyroid patients.

Original processing methods: To classify distant metastasis in papillary thyroid cancer, a model was built from CDR3 differences across clinicopathological groups. TCRdb reanalyzed the PCR reads via MiXCR. These V and J calls rely on TCRdb rather than the paper's analysis. The profile shows about 62,000 clones, under 5% of them singletons. The table lists this clone with many counts. Its antigen is undetermined. Overall study findings and caveats: Reports indicated that malignant thyroid tumors showed significantly higher TCR beta diversity than benign nodules did, in blood and tumor.

Each patient went into thyroid surgery without having received any treatment. The clonotype comes from a female donor with papillary thyroid cancer or a benign thyroid nodule (not recorded which). Some clones in this sample may be carry-over from other donors' samples. The sequenced sample was blood.

CDR3 in amino acids: CASSFTGSYEQYF. The CDR3 DNA reads as TGTGCCAGCAGTTTTACAGGCTCCTACGAGCAGTACTTC. The rearrangement joins TRBV12-3 or TRBV12-4 to TRBJ2-7, with D possibly being TRBD1 (5 bases). CDR3 length: 13 amino acids. The germline V and J ends were trimmed by 3 bases and 0 bases, with 6 bases remaining between them.